This T cell receptor beta chain was sequenced during a study of blood T cell repertoires in COVID-19. About the study: Spain, Italy and the United States supplied samples that represented acute and convalescent COVID-19. In each case, the material was cDNA or gDNA derived from T cells, B-cell-depleted T cells, or PBMCs.

Source study methods: Estimated nucleated cell counts came from reference gene primer amplification. Clones were read by immunoSEQ multiplex PCR, and TCRdb kept only the in-frame ones, dropping some. From that table come the V and J calls and clone size; the DNA was used to work out D and trimming. The table has tens of thousands of clones, around 85% seen once. The CDR3 consists of 17 residues. Germline CDR1 reads MGHRA; CDR2 reads YSYEKL. Trimming cost V 5 bases and J 6 bases, with 22 bases left between them. Sequencing was done on a sample of peripheral blood. The sequence was collected from an older woman with acute or convalescent COVID-19. The chain employs TRBV4-1 and TRBJ2-2; D is perhaps TRBD2 (6 bases). The CDR3 loop reads CASSGRQREIFPGELFF. CDR3 coding DNA: TGCGCCAGCAGCGGACGCCAACGGGAGATATTTCCCGGGGAGCTGTTTTTT.